This paragraph reports one T cell receptor (beta chain). Antigen specificity is unknown. The study drew the donors from its roughly 120-subject validation cohort, separate from the roughly 700-subject first cohort. The CDR3 consists of 15 residues. V was pared by 1 base and J by 4 bases, with 4 bases of the junction left unmatched. The germline CDR1 and CDR2 sequences are PRHDT and FYEKMQ (reference sequence). The data were obtained in a study of cytomegalovirus exposure and HLA in healthy donors. Study-level results: Published work reported that the classifier diagnosed cytomegalovirus status with high specificity and sensitivity. According to a later analysis, TCR clusters from the first cohort tended to co-occur in the 120 or so validation repertoires.

The assay was immunoSEQ multiplex PCR, and TCRdb's table has in-frame clones only and misses some. The sample includes over 150,000 clones, around 83% of them seen just once. The sequence derives from a human donor in good health. The sample taken for sequencing was PBMCs. The chain links TRBV13 to TRBJ2-5, with TRBD1 matching 9 bases. The CDR3 here is CASSLVTGGRETQYF. The CDR3 DNA is TGTGCCAGCAGCTTAGTGACAGGGGGAAGAGAGACCCAGTACTTC.